This T cell receptor beta chain was found in a study of blood T cells in healthy people across ages. In its sample, this clonotype was seen a few times. A J-beta primer mix and a sample-barcoded 5' primer were used in a second PCR of about 7 to 12 cycles. In TCRdb, the 5' RACE reads were re-called with MiXCR into one record per CDR3 protein. The sample includes under 2 million distinct CDR3 sequences, roughly a third seen only once; the top ten take around 10%. The V gene lost 10 bases and the J gene lost 2 bases, with 21 bases spanning the gap. Germline assignment: CDR1 MDHEN and CDR2 SYDVKM. The length of the CDR3 is 15 residues.

This chain joins TRBV28 and TRBJ2-7; D uncertain. Sequencing was carried out using blood. The clonotype was recovered from a woman aged 30 to 39 in good health. The CDR3 DNA is TGTGCCAACCCCCGAGGACCCCAAGTTCCCTACGAGCAGTACTTC. This translates into CANPRGPQVPYEQYF.